The entry below describes one T cell receptor (beta chain). Its antigen is not identified. Nested amplification of TCRalpha and TCRbeta cDNA involved two PCRs of around 15 and 10 cycles. TCRdb re-called the 5' RACE reads; every CDR3 protein appears as one record, without DNA. The table lists about 380,000 distinct CDR3 sequences. These data belong to a study of monozygotic twins with inflammatory bowel disease. This CDR3 region has 11 residues. The germline CDR1 and CDR2 sequences are SGHRS and YFSETQ. Study-wide findings and caveats: Differing immunosuppressive treatments may have added variability to patient repertoires. A reduction in TCRbeta diversity (inverse Simpson) was seen in IBD patients relative to healthy co-twins. Among IBD patients, fewer clonotypes were shared with others than among healthy twins, especially with disease activity.

The V call is TRBV5-1, the J call TRBJ1-4. Sequenced input: blood. The TCR comes from a human donor with ulcerative colitis or Crohn's disease, or a healthy co-twin of an affected twin (not recorded which). CDR3 region: CASSSSEKLFF. The full variable domain, completed using reference TRBV5-1 and TRBJ1-4, is KAGVTQTPRYLIKTRGQQVTLSCSPISGHRSVSWYQQTPGQGLQFLFEYFSETQRNKGNFPGRFSGRQFSNSRSEMNVSTLELGDSALYLCASSSSEKLFFGSGTQLSVL.